These 21 T cell receptor beta chains were sequenced from one sample in a study of blood T cell repertoires in COVID-19. Clones were read by immunoSEQ multiplex PCR, and TCRdb kept only the in-frame ones, dropping some. The table has some 190,000 clones, roughly 89% seen once. Sequencing input: PBMCs or T cells enriched from blood (not recorded which). These receptors were collected from a woman aged 25 to 45 who had been exposed to COVID-19.

The genes are TRBV5-6 and TRBJ2-7; tentative D call: TRBD2 (7 bases). Germline V gene data show CDR1 as SGHDT and CDR2 as YYEEEE. The V end lost 3 bases, the J end lost 2 bases, and 9 bases lay between the germline ends. CDR3 length: 13 residues. The CDR3 nucleotides are TGTGCCAGCAGCTGGGAGGGGGCCTACGAGCAGTACTTC. It yields the protein CASSWEGAYEQYF.

This chain uses TRBV6-1 with TRBJ1-2; D ambiguous. The CDR3 contains 15 residues. Germline assignment: CDR1 MNHNS and CDR2 SASEGT. The V end lost 2 bases, the J end lost 4 bases, and 14 bases lay between the germline ends. The CDR3 spells CASSESGGRSYGYTF. CDR3 nucleotides: TGTGCCAGCAGTGAATCTGGCGGCAGAAGCTATGGCTACACCTTC.

This chain's CDR3 is CASSEGRLAWETQYF. CDR3 nucleotide sequence: TGTGCCAGCAGTGAAGGACGGCTAGCTTGGGAGACCCAGTACTTC. The chain recombines TRBV25-1 with TRBJ2-5; TRBD2 might be the D (5 bases). Trimming removed 2 bases at V and 5 bases at J, with 15 bases between. The CDR3 spans 15 residues. Germline V gives CDR1 MGHDK, CDR2 SYGVNS.

This chain connects TRBV5-1 to TRBJ1-2; D possibly corresponds to TRBD1 (5 bases). Germline CDR1 SGHRS, CDR2 YFSETQ. This CDR3 contains 14 residues. The V and J ends lost 0 bases and 5 bases respectively, with 11 bases between them. The CDR3 loop reads CASSLDGGVYGYTF. The CDR3 DNA is TGCGCCAGCAGCTTGGATGGAGGGGTGTATGGCTACACCTTC.

This chain links TRBV19 with TRBJ1-3; tentatively, D is TRBD1 (6 bases). Trimming pared 3 bases from V and 4 bases from J, leaving 16 bases between. Germline V gives CDR1 LNHDA, CDR2 SQIVND (reference sequence). The CDR3 has 16 residues. CDR3 in amino acids: CASSIQQGLRGNTIYF. The CDR3 region has the DNA TGTGCCAGTAGTATCCAACAGGGATTGAGAGGAAACACCATATATTTT.

V and J are TRBV5-6 and TRBJ1-5; D is possibly TRBD1 (6 bases). This CDR3 has 17 residues. Germline V gene data show CDR1 as SGHDT and CDR2 as YYEEEE. Trimming left V 4 bases short and J 4 bases short, with 21 bases between. Here the CDR3 reads CASSTAGGGAGNQPQHF. For the CDR3, the DNA is TGTGCCAGCAGCACGGCAGGTGGGGGGGCTGGTAATCAGCCCCAGCATTTT.

The rearrangement joins TRBV7-2 to TRBJ1-4, with D unresolved. The CDR3 is 14 residues long. V was clipped by 5 bases and J by 8 bases, with 15 bases between them. Germline values: CDR1 SGHTA, CDR2 FQGNSA. The CDR3 region has the DNA TGTGCCAGCAGCCCCGGGCGGGCTGGCGAAAAACTGTTTTTT. This gives the protein CASSPGRAGEKLFF.

Only one count was recorded for this clone. The chain couples TRBV6-5 to TRBJ2-7; D remains unclear. Looked up from germline, CDR1 is MNHEY and CDR2 is SVGAGI. The CDR3 spans 16 residues. V was clipped by 3 bases and J by 0 bases, with 15 bases between them. CDR3 DNA sequence: TGTGCCAGCAGTTATACCCCACCGACTCTCTCCTACGAGCAGTACTTC. Amino acid sequence: CASSYTPPTLSYEQYF.

The chain joins TRBV11-2 to TRBJ2-1; D not resolved. This CDR3 region has 13 residues. V dropped 3 bases and J dropped 5 bases, with 8 bases sitting between them. Germline CDR1 SGHAT, CDR2 FQNNGV. The CDR3 bases are TGTGCCAGCAGCTTTGAAGCTCACAATGAGCAGTTCTTC. Amino acids: CASSFEAHNEQFF.

The CDR3 region is CASSTGQGAAGEQFF. The CDR3 DNA follows: TGTGCCAGCAGTACTGGACAGGGGGCGGCGGGTGAGCAGTTCTTC. The chain joins TRBV7-3 to TRBJ2-1; 11 bases are shared with TRBD1. Germline values: CDR1 SGHTA, CDR2 FQGTGA. CDR3 length: 15 residues. Trimming cost V 6 bases and J 9 bases; bases outside gene matches: 10.

To note about this clone: One end of the junction varies from germline; a read error may be responsible. The chain couples TRBV14 to TRBJ1-4, with D uncertain. The germline V gene encodes CDR1 SGHDN and CDR2 FVKESK. The CDR3 covers 14 residues. The CDR3 DNA sequence: TGTGCCAGCAGTCAAGGCAGGTTCAATGAAAAACTGTTTTTT. Amino acid sequence: CASSQGRFNEKLFF.

The CDR3 nucleotides read TGTGCCAGCAGCGGTAGCGGGGGGGCCCAGGAGACCCAGTACTTC. This translates into CASSGSGGAQETQYF. V is TRBV9 and J is TRBJ2-5; 11 bases fit TRBD2. This CDR3 has 15 residues. The trim removed 3 bases at V and 5 bases at J, leaving 6 bases unmatched. CDR1 and CDR2 from the germline V gene are SGDLS and YYNGEE.

V is TRBV5-1 and J is TRBJ2-3, with TRBD2 matching 12 bases. V trimming: 4 bases; J trimming: 4 bases; junction bases outside the gene matches: 10. Germline V gene sequence: CDR1 SGHRS, CDR2 YFSETQ. The CDR3 has 17 amino acids. This CDR3 reads CASSRMGLAGASDTQYF. CDR3 in DNA: TGCGCCAGCAGCCGGATGGGACTAGCGGGTGCTTCAGATACGCAGTATTTT.

This clone has just one count. The chain has TRBV6-2 or TRBV6-3 and TRBJ1-2; perhaps TRBD1 as D (5 bases). The CDR3 spans 12 residues. V gave up 7 bases and J gave up 5 bases, with 11 bases separating them. CDR1 is MNHEY and CDR2 is SVGEGT in the germline V gene. The CDR3 loop is CASTPRGYGYTF. In DNA form, the CDR3 reads TGTGCCAGCACCCCCCGGGGGTATGGCTACACCTTC.

J is TRBJ2-2 and V is TRBV11-2; D remains ambiguous. Trimming removed 1 base at V and 9 bases at J, with 9 bases between. Germline loops: CDR1 SGHAT, CDR2 FQNNGV. The CDR3 runs to 13 residues. CDR3 amino acids: CASSLVVQRELFF. For the CDR3, the DNA is TGTGCCAGCAGCTTAGTGGTCCAGAGGGAGCTGTTTTTT.

This clone was seen just once. V gene TRBV27 combines with J gene TRBJ1-6; 7 nucleotides line up with TRBD1. This CDR3 contains 16 residues. The germline V gene has CDR1 MNHEY and CDR2 SMNVEV (reference sequence). V trimming: 3 bases; J trimming: 9 bases; junction bases outside the gene matches: 11. CDR3 sequence (DNA): TGTGCCAGCAGTTTGTACTCTCGACAGGGAGTTTCACCCCTCCACTTT. This translates into CASSLYSRQGVSPLHF.

This clone has just a few counts. The genes are TRBV7-9 and TRBJ1-4; the D gene is possibly TRBD1 (6 bases). Germline CDR1 SEHNR, CDR2 FQNEAQ (reference sequence). V lost 5 bases and J 7 bases, leaving 14 bases between the germline ends. CDR3 length: 14 residues. This chain's CDR3 is CASSLSGGGEKLFF. CDR3 sequence (DNA): TGTGCCAGCAGCCTCTCGGGGGGCGGTGAAAAACTGTTTTTT.

The rearrangement links TRBV5-4 to TRBJ2-3; 9 nucleotides line up with TRBD2. V shed 0 bases, J shed 0 bases, and the junction held 5 bases outside the gene matches. This CDR3 comprises 17 residues. Germline V gene lookup returns CDR1 SGHNT and CDR2 YYREEE (reference sequence). The CDR3, as DNA: TGTGCCAGCAGCTTGGATAGGCGGGGGGGAAGCACAGATACGCAGTATTTT. It encodes CASSLDRRGGSTDTQYF.

This rearrangement joins TRBV5-1 to TRBJ2-7; 8 bases map to TRBD1. This CDR3 has 14 amino acids. CDR1 and CDR2 (germline): SGHRS, YFSETQ. V gave up 1 base and J gave up 6 bases; unmatched junction bases: 6. Here the CDR3 DNA reads TGCGCCAGCAGCTTGAGGGGTGACAGGGGCGAGCAGTACTTC. It is translated as CASSLRGDRGEQYF.

The chain joins TRBV30 to TRBJ1-6, with 10 bases identical to TRBD1. Per the germline V gene, CDR1 is GTSNPN and CDR2 is SVGIG (reference sequence). The CDR3 is 14 residues long. The V gene end was trimmed by 8 bases and the J gene end by 7 bases; junction bases not matched to a gene: 8. CDR3 sequence: CAGDRGRENSPLHF. DNA for the CDR3: TGTGCCGGCGACAGGGGGCGAGAAAATTCACCCCTCCACTTT.

The sample holds one count of this clone. This chain joins TRBV7-9 and TRBJ1-3; D gene uncertain. Between the trimmed V and J ends, which lost 2 bases and 11 bases, there was a span of 22 bases. This CDR3 is built from 16 residues. The germline V gene encodes CDR1 SEHNR and CDR2 FQNEAQ (reference sequence). CDR3 nucleotide sequence: TGTGCCAGCAGCTTATTCACCATGGAGGAGCCAGCCGCCATATATTTT. It codes for CASSLFTMEEPAAIYF.